The following is a T cell receptor (beta chain) sequence with its context. The junction differs from germline at one of its ends, possibly a read error. This CDR3 is 14 amino acids long. CDR1 MNHEY and CDR2 SMNVEV come from the germline V gene (reference sequence). This specimen belongs to a study of control samples from healthy donors and cancer patients. This table comes from immunoSEQ multiplex PCR, and its TCRdb copy is limited to in-frame clones, with some not included. In the table there are 180,000 or so clones, about nine tenths of which are singletons. The origin of this receptor is a woman aged 30 to 39 in good health. The rearrangement links TRBV27 to TRBJ1-5; D gene uncertain. The source material was blood. The CDR3 DNA follows: TGTGCCGGCAGTTTAGGGATTAGCAATCAGCCCCAGCATTTT. Its protein product is CAGSLGISNQPQHF.